This T cell receptor beta chain was observed in a study of metastatic and nonmetastatic thyroid tumors. The CDR3 covers 14 residues. Trimming shortened V by 2 bases and J by 2 bases, and 10 bases separated the two germline ends. Germline values: CDR1 SGHAT, CDR2 FQNNGV. The sample holds a few counts of this clone. None of the patients had undergone any treatment ahead of thyroid surgery. Authors' data handling: Building a distant-metastasis classifier for papillary thyroid cancer drew on CDR3 differences across clinicopathological groups. TCRdb reanalyzed the PCR reads with MiXCR. These V and J calls originate from TCRdb's pipeline instead of the authors' own analysis. The sample includes some 55,000 clones, 25% to 35% seen only once; the top ten take roughly 15%.

The receptor comes from a female donor with papillary thyroid cancer or a benign thyroid nodule (not recorded which). Some clones in this sample may be carry-over from other donors' samples. The chain is built from TRBV11-2 and TRBJ2-7, with D unclear. The sequenced sample was blood. The CDR3 sequence: CASSLTDVAYEQYF. CDR3 nucleotide sequence: TGTGCCAGCAGCTTAACGGACGTAGCCTACGAGCAGTACTTC.